This TCR beta chain appears in the sequencing data of a study of monozygotic twins with inflammatory bowel disease. Study-level results: Twin pairs that were concordant did not differ from discordant pairs in repertoire similarity, possibly from limited power. Healthy co-twins exceeded IBD patients in TCRbeta diversity as measured by inverse Simpson.

The input for each TCR library was 3,500 to 4,000 ng of total RNA. Following a re-call of the 5' RACE reads, TCRdb has one entry per CDR3 protein and lacks DNA. Its clone listing holds 150,000 to 200,000 distinct CDR3 sequences. About this clonotype itself: Antigen unknown.

The sample consisted of blood. The sequence derives from a human donor with ulcerative colitis or Crohn's disease, or a healthy co-twin of an affected twin (not recorded which).

The chain's CDR3 is CASSSRGAGNEQFF. The rearrangement joins TRBV7-2 to TRBJ2-1; TCRdb's D gene call, TRBD1, goes unchecked for lack of DNA. This CDR3 is 14 amino acids long. CDR1 is SGHTA and CDR2 is FQGNSA in the germline V gene.